These 6 T cell receptor beta chains share one sample of origin, sequenced in a study of blood T cell repertoires in COVID-19. The method was immunoSEQ multiplex PCR; TCRdb's version includes in-frame clones alone and lacks a portion of them. The sample lists 300,000 to 450,000 clones; roughly 86% were seen once. Material for sequencing was PBMCs or T cells enriched from blood (not recorded which). The receptors were sampled from a man in his forties or fifties in a cohort exposed to, infected with or recovered from COVID-19 (not recorded which).

The rearrangement uses TRBV5-4 and TRBJ2-2; 7 nucleotides agree with TRBD1. This CDR3 comprises 15 residues. J gave up 1 base and V 1 base, and 1 base lay outside the gene matches. Per the germline V gene, CDR1 is SGHNT and CDR2 is YYREEE (reference sequence). The CDR3 coding sequence is TGTGCCAGCAGCTTGAGACAGGGGAACACCGGGGAGCTGTTTTTT. As protein: CASSLRQGNTGELFF.

This rearrangement joins TRBV10-3 to TRBJ1-3; D not certain. V lost 10 bases and J 3 bases, leaving 10 bases between the germline ends. CDR1 is ENHRY, CDR2 SYGVKD, per germline. CDR3 length: 12 residues. The CDR3 protein is CATRTDGNTIYF. Here the CDR3 DNA reads TGTGCCACCCGGACTGATGGAAACACCATATATTTT.

J is TRBJ2-1 and V is TRBV9; D ambiguous. This CDR3 region has 16 residues. Germline V gives CDR1 SGDLS, CDR2 YYNGEE. V lost 0 bases to trimming and J lost 8 bases, with 18 bases between them. The CDR3 sequence is CASSVALASSYYEQFF. The DNA for the CDR3 is TGTGCCAGCAGCGTAGCTTTAGCTAGTTCATATTATGAGCAGTTCTTC.

As regards this clone: Likely a read error: the CDR3 ends without its conserved phenylalanine or tryptophan. The chain joins TRBV5-4 to TRBJ1-2; 10 bases map to TRBD1. Germline V gene data show CDR1 as SGHNT and CDR2 as YYREEE (reference sequence). V lost 1 base to trimming and J lost 5 bases; unmatched junction nucleotides: 5. This CDR3 is 15 amino acids long. The DNA for the CDR3 is TGTGCCAGCAGCTTGCGGGACAGGGGACAATATGGCTACACCCTC. As protein: CASSLRDRGQYGYTL.

The rearrangement uses TRBV4-1 and TRBJ1-1; no clear D. Trimming removed 7 bases at V and 1 base at J, with 10 bases between. The CDR3 spans 13 residues. Germline CDR1 and CDR2: MGHRA and YSYEKL. CDR3 bases: TGCGCCAGCACCGGCCCAGGGAACACTGAAGCTTTCTTT. Its translation: CASTGPGNTEAFF.

J is TRBJ1-5 and V is TRBV3-1 (or the pseudogene TRBV3-2); possible D gene TRBD1, 5 bases. From germline, CDR1 is LGHDT and CDR2 YNNKEL (reference sequence). The CDR3 totals 15 residues. V was cut by 0 bases and J by 7 bases, with 13 bases left in between. CDR3 bases: TGTGCCAGCAGCCAAGAGGGGCAGGGAAGACAGCCCCAGCATTTT. It codes for CASSQEGQGRQPQHF.